This record concerns one T cell receptor (beta chain) sequence. Profiling relied on immunoSEQ multiplex PCR, and the TCRdb table lists in-frame clones only, not all of them. The profile shows about 27,000 clones, approximately 78% of them singletons. No patient had autoimmune disease or received systemic immunosuppression. The sampling schedule covered blood at baseline, cycle 4 day 1, and cycle 7 day 1. This CDR3 region has 13 residues. Deletions cut 6 bases from V and 4 bases from J, with 12 bases between. Germline CDR1 is MNHEY and CDR2 is SMNVEV (reference sequence). The sample comes from a study of OX40 agonist ivuxolimab in advanced cancers.

This chain uses TRBV27 with TRBJ1-2; a possible D gene is TRBD1 (5 bases). Sequenced here: CD4+ or CD8+ T cells sorted from blood, sampled in a trial of the OX40 agonist ivuxolimab. The sequence came from an adult with an advanced solid tumor such as melanoma, head and neck, liver or kidney cancer. In DNA, the CDR3 is TGTGCCAGCAGACGGACACGAGGCTATGGCTACACCTTC. Translating gives CASRRTRGYGYTF.